This entry lists 10 T cell receptor beta chains sequenced from one sample in a study of blood T cells in healthy people across ages. Combining a sample-barcoded 5' primer with a J-beta primer mix, a second PCR ran for roughly 7 to 11 cycles. TCRdb reprocessed the 5' RACE reads via MiXCR and lists one record per CDR3 protein. The sample has approximately 1,100,000 distinct CDR3 sequences; 35% to 50% are singletons. Sequences were obtained from blood. The receptors stem from a woman aged 55-69 years in good health.

The V call is TRBV7-9, the J call TRBJ2-1; 7 bases align to TRBD2. J was trimmed by 4 bases and V by 8 bases; bases with no gene match: 14. Germline values: CDR1 SEHNR, CDR2 FQNEAQ (reference sequence). This CDR3 has 16 residues. The CDR3 sequence: CASSVGGLKTYNEQFF. The CDR3 region has the DNA TGTGCCAGCTCCGTGGGGGGACTAAAGACGTACAATGAGCAGTTCTTC. Based on the CDR3 plus reference TRBV7-9 and TRBJ2-1, the full variable domain is DTGVSQNPRHKITKRGQNVTFRCDPISEHNRLYWYRQTLGQGPEFLTYFQNEAQLEKSRLLSDRFSAERPKGSFSTLEIQRTEQGDSAMYLCASSVGGLKTYNEQFFGPGTRLTVL.

In its sample, this clonotype was seen many times. This rearrangement joins TRBV4-1 to TRBJ2-3; D is ambiguous. Trimming removed 0 bases from V and 1 base from J, with 8 bases in between. Per germline, CDR1 MGHRA and CDR2 YSYEKL. The CDR3 totals 15 residues. The chain's CDR3 is CASSQDIWRTDTQYF. The CDR3, as DNA: TGCGCCAGCAGCCAAGATATTTGGCGCACAGATACGCAGTATTTT.

This clonotype was seen a handful of times. A much more abundant neighbour one base away suggests this may be a read error. The chain links TRBV29-1 to TRBJ2-1; 9 nucleotides align to TRBD2. The CDR3 loop spans 16 amino acids. CDR1 SQVTM and CDR2 ANQGSEA come from the germline V gene. Trimming at V came to 1 base and at J to 7 bases, leaving 11 bases not matched to a gene. As DNA, the CDR3 is TGCAGCGTTGAAGGCCCTTTAGCGGGAGCCCCTAATGAGCAGTTCTTC. It codes for CSVEGPLAGAPNEQFF.

The chain uses TRBV7-8 and TRBJ2-7; 9 nucleotides match TRBD1. The germline CDR1 and CDR2 sequences are SGHVS and FQNEAQ. This CDR3 has 15 amino acids. V gave up 3 bases and J gave up 3 bases; unmatched junction bases: 6. The CDR3 spells CASSLHQGQGYEQYF. The CDR3 DNA reads TGTGCCAGCAGCTTGCACCAGGGACAGGGCTACGAGCAGTACTTC. Variable domain in full (rest from reference TRBV7-8 and TRBJ2-7): GAGVSQSPRYKVAKRGQDVALRCDPISGHVSLFWYQQALGQGPEFLTYFQNEAQLDKSGLPSDRFFAERPEGSVSTLKIQRTQQEDSAVYLCASSLHQGQGYEQYFGPGTRLTVT.

The genes are TRBV20-1 and TRBJ2-3, with D possibly being TRBD2 (5 bases). The V gene's germline CDR1 is DFQATT and CDR2 SNEGSKA (reference sequence). V lost 4 bases and J lost 0, with 17 bases in between. The CDR3 is 16 amino acids. CDR3 nucleotide sequence: TGCAGTGCTATAGTCTCCAGCGGCCTGAGCACAGATACGCAGTATTTT. Its protein is CSAIVSSGLSTDTQYF.

The rearrangement joins TRBV9 to TRBJ2-5; 8 nucleotides match TRBD1. The J call could be wrong; TRBJ2-7 is a better fit for the DNA end. Germline V gene lookup returns CDR1 SGDLS and CDR2 YYNGEE. The CDR3 is 14 residues long. The CDR3 coding sequence is TGTGCCAGCAGCGGACCGGGACAGGACTACGAGCAGTACTTC. It yields the protein CASSGPGQDYEQYF.

The rearrangement joins TRBV9 to TRBJ2-1; 12 nucleotides agree with TRBD2. CDR1 SGDLS and CDR2 YYNGEE come from the germline V gene. With V trimmed by 2 bases and J by 5 bases, 5 bases remained unmatched. The CDR3 sequence is 16 residues long. The CDR3 loop reads CASSVLAGGSHNEQFF. The CDR3 DNA follows: TGTGCCAGCAGCGTCCTAGCGGGAGGGTCCCACAATGAGCAGTTCTTC.

The chain carries TRBV12-3 or TRBV12-4 and TRBJ2-1; TRBD2 is a possible D gene (6 bases). This CDR3 comprises 16 residues. The V end lost 4 bases, the J end lost 6 bases, and 19 bases lay between the germline ends. The CDR3 DNA is TGTGCCAGCAGTTGGAGAGGAGGGCCTATGAGCAATGAGCAGTTCTTC. It codes for CASSWRGGPMSNEQFF.

This clonotype was seen at least ten times. In nucleotides, the CDR3 is TGTGCCAGCAGCCAACTAGCGGGAGCGGAGAATGAGCAGTTCTTC. Its protein is CASSQLAGAENEQFF. The chain combines TRBV7-2 with TRBJ2-1, with 11 bases fitting TRBD2. This CDR3 has 15 amino acids. Germline V gives CDR1 SGHTA, CDR2 FQGNSA. Trimming cost V 5 bases and J 7 bases; bases outside gene matches: 7.

The chain has TRBV5-1 and TRBJ1-1, with D uncertain. V was shortened by 4 bases and J by 4 bases, with 14 bases between the two germline ends. Germline V gene lookup returns CDR1 SGHRS and CDR2 YFSETQ. CDR3 length equals 14 residues. The CDR3 nucleotides are TGCGCCAGCAGCCCACCCGGTGCCACCACTGAAGCTTTCTTT. Protein sequence: CASSPPGATTEAFF.